This TCR beta chain was retrieved from a study of T cell repertoires in cytomegalovirus infection. TCRdb re-called the reads through MiXCR, storing one row per CDR3 protein. Of about 52,000 distinct CDR3 sequences listed, roughly a fifth are singletons. Germline CDR1 SGHTA, CDR2 FQGNSA. V lost 5 bases and J 6 bases, leaving 14 bases between the germline ends. The CDR3 spans 14 residues. Notes on this clonotype: Its antigen remains unidentified.

The sample in question was CD8+ T cells from cultured PBMCs, obtained from culture after CMV antigen stimulation. The receptor's source is a human donor in good health (CMV status not recorded). Some clones in this sample may be carry-over from other donors' samples. The chain joins TRBV7-2 to TRBJ2-1; the D is unclear. The CDR3 reads CASSPSGLGNEQFF. Here the CDR3 DNA reads TGTGCCAGCAGCCCCTCCGGGCTAGGCAATGAGCAGTTCTTC.